A selection of T cell receptor beta chains follows, all from one sample in a study of control samples from healthy donors and cancer patients. Sequencing was performed with immunoSEQ multiplex PCR; in TCRdb, only in-frame clones are kept and a portion is missing. The sample lists fewer than 95,000 clones; roughly nine tenths were seen once. The sequencing input was blood. The source is a young man in good health. Both conserved end residues are part of each CDR3. Each record gives: D gene, J gene, clone size, V gene, CDR3 DNA, CDR3 protein. D genes are given only for firm matches. Not all rows give a size; the values are once, few, many and, for expanded clones, a class.

D: TRBD2
J: TRBJ2-3
size: -
V: TRBV19
DNA: TGTGCCAGTACCCCGAGACTAGCGACAGATACGCAGTATTTT
CDR3: CASTPRLATDTQYF

D: -
J: TRBJ1-2
size: -
V: TRBV5-8
DNA: TGTGCCAGCAGGAATCGGCAGGGAAGAATCGCTGGCTACACCTTC
CDR3: CASRNRQGRIAGYTF

D: TRBD1
J: TRBJ2-3
size: once
V: TRBV10-2
DNA: TGCGCCAGCAGTAAGGGGGCGGAGGTAACACTTTATACGCAGTATTTT
CDR3: CASSKGAEVTLYTQYF

D: -
J: TRBJ2-7
size: -
V: TRBV15
DNA: TGTGCCACCAGCAGAGAGGGACAAACCTACGAGCAGTACTTC
CDR3: CATSREGQTYEQYF

D: TRBD1
J: TRBJ1-6
size: -
V: TRBV10-3
DNA: TGTGCCATCAGTGAGACGCAAGGGGGCGCCTCCTATAATTCACCCCTCCACTTT
CDR3: CAISETQGGASYNSPLHF

D: -
J: TRBJ1-1
size: -
V: TRBV15
DNA: TGTGCCACCAGCAGAGAACAGGGAGGTACTGAAGCTTTCTTT
CDR3: CATSREQGGTEAFF

D: -
J: TRBJ2-3
size: -
V: TRBV6-1
DNA: TGTGCCAGCAGTGAGCCAGGAAAGGGCACAGATACGCAGTATTTT
CDR3: CASSEPGKGTDTQYF

D: -
J: TRBJ2-2
size: -
V: TRBV21-1
DNA: TGTGCCAGCAGCCCATTCAAGGACAGGGGCCTCTCGAAATACACCGGGGAGCTGTTTTTT
CDR3: CASSPFKDRGLSKYTGELFF

D: -
J: TRBJ1-2
size: -
V: TRBV4-2
DNA: TGTGCCAGCAGCCTCCGGACCTCAGGGGACTATGGCTACACCTTC
CDR3: CASSLRTSGDYGYTF

D: TRBD2
J: TRBJ2-7
size: -
V: TRBV18
DNA: TGTGCCAGCTCACCGGGGACTAGCGGTACCTACGAGCAGTACTTC
CDR3: CASSPGTSGTYEQYF

D: -
J: TRBJ1-4
size: -
V: TRBV25-1
DNA: TGTGCCAGCAGTGACCCCAAACAGTCGACTAATGAAAAACTGTTTTTT
CDR3: CASSDPKQSTNEKLFF

D: -
J: TRBJ2-2
size: -
V: TRBV7-8
DNA: TGTGCCAGCAGCCAGAATTCGAACACCGGGGAGCTGTTTTTT
CDR3: CASSQNSNTGELFF

D: -
J: TRBJ2-3
size: -
V: TRBV9
DNA: TGTGCCAGCAGCGTAGGTGGGTCATCAGATACGCAGTATTTT
CDR3: CASSVGGSSDTQYF

D: -
J: TRBJ2-7
size: -
V: TRBV7-2
DNA: TGTGCCAGCAGCTTAGGGAGGAGGTACGAGCAGTACTTC
CDR3: CASSLGRRYEQYF

D: -
J: TRBJ2-7
size: -
V: TRBV24-1
DNA: TGTGCCACCAGTGATACCCTGAGCTACGAGCAGTACTTC
CDR3: CATSDTLSYEQYF

D: -
J: TRBJ2-2
size: once
V: TRBV5-1
DNA: TGCGCCAGCAGCCTCGGTCGGGACTCGAACACCGGGGAGCTGTTTTTT
CDR3: CASSLGRDSNTGELFF

D: TRBD1
J: TRBJ1-1
size: -
V: TRBV6-5
DNA: TGTGCCAGCAGTTACCAGGGGGCGAAGACTGAAGCTTTCTTT
CDR3: CASSYQGAKTEAFF

D: -
J: TRBJ1-2
size: few
V: TRBV2
DNA: TGTGCCAGCGGACCGGGGGGGGGCTACACCTTC
CDR3: CASGPGGGYTF

D: -
J: TRBJ2-2
size: -
V: TRBV25-1
DNA: TGTGCCAGCAGTCCATTGGGAGCGAACACCGGGGAGCTGTTTTTT
CDR3: CASSPLGANTGELFF

D: TRBD1
J: TRBJ1-2
size: once
V: TRBV30
DNA: TGTGCCTGTACGACAGGGCTTGGAGTAGGCTATGGCTACACCTTC
CDR3: CACTTGLGVGYGYTF

D: -
J: TRBJ1-3
size: -
V: TRBV19
DNA: TGTGCCAGTAGTAGGGATGCCGACCGCAACACCATATATTTT
CDR3: CASSRDADRNTIYF

D: -
J: TRBJ2-2
size: -
V: TRBV6-6
DNA: TGTGCCAGCAGTTACGGGAGGCATCTGAACACCGGGGAGCTGTTTTTT
CDR3: CASSYGRHLNTGELFF

D: -
J: TRBJ1-5
size: -
V: TRBV4-1
DNA: TGCGCCAGCAAAATCGGGGAGGGCCCAAATCAGCCCCAGCATTTT
CDR3: CASKIGEGPNQPQHF

D: TRBD1
J: TRBJ2-7
size: -
V: TRBV7-9
DNA: TGTGCCAGCAGCTTACCCCGGACAGGAGGCTACGAGCAGTACTTC
CDR3: CASSLPRTGGYEQYF

D: -
J: TRBJ1-2
size: -
V: TRBV19
DNA: TGTGCCAGTAGTATAGGCGGTCAGAGGTACTATGGCTACACCTTC
CDR3: CASSIGGQRYYGYTF

D: TRBD1
J: TRBJ2-1
size: -
V: TRBV6-5
DNA: TGTGCCAGCAGTTCTCAAAGCAGGGGGACGGGGCAGTTCTTC
CDR3: CASSSQSRGTGQFF

D: -
J: TRBJ1-5
size: -
V: TRBV6-2/TRBV6-3
DNA: TGTGCCAGCAGTTACGGTGGATATCAGCCCCAGCATTTT
CDR3: CASSYGGYQPQHF

D: TRBD2
J: TRBJ2-7
size: -
V: TRBV5-1
DNA: TGCGCCAGCAGCTTTAGCGGGGGACCCTACGAGCAGTACTTC
CDR3: CASSFSGGPYEQYF

D: -
J: TRBJ1-1
size: -
V: TRBV5-1
DNA: TGCGCCAGCAGCTTGGGGCGAGGGGGGAACACTGAAGCTTTCTTT
CDR3: CASSLGRGGNTEAFF

D: -
J: TRBJ2-3
size: -
V: TRBV5-1
DNA: TGCGCCAGCAATCCAGGGTCTGGTACAGATACGCAGTATTTT
CDR3: CASNPGSGTDTQYF

D: -
J: TRBJ1-2
size: -
V: TRBV10-3
DNA: TGTGCCATCAGTGCGGGACCAGACGGGGGTGGCTACACCTTC
CDR3: CAISAGPDGGGYTF

D: -
J: TRBJ2-3
size: -
V: TRBV27
DNA: TGTGCCAGCAGTTTGTTCGGCTCGGGGTGGACAGATACGCAGTATTTT
CDR3: CASSLFGSGWTDTQYF

D: -
J: TRBJ1-2
size: -
V: TRBV20-1
DNA: TGCAGGAGGACGGGGAACCTTGGCTACACCTTC
CDR3: CRRTGNLGYTF

D: TRBD1
J: TRBJ1-1
size: once
V: TRBV14
DNA: TGTGCCAGCAGCCATAGTGGCAGGGGGATTGCTGAAGCTTTCTTT
CDR3: CASSHSGRGIAEAFF

D: -
J: TRBJ2-7
size: -
V: TRBV27
DNA: TGTGCCAGCAGTTTAGCGGGAAACTACGAGCAGTACTTC
CDR3: CASSLAGNYEQYF

D: -
J: TRBJ1-3
size: -
V: TRBV6-5
DNA: TGTGCCAGCAGTTACTCGGGGAGGAGCTCTGGAAACACCATATATTTT
CDR3: CASSYSGRSSGNTIYF

D: TRBD1
J: TRBJ2-2
size: -
V: TRBV6-6
DNA: TGTGCCAGCAGTCCCAGGGGGACCGGGGAGCTGTTTTTT
CDR3: CASSPRGTGELFF

D: TRBD1
J: TRBJ1-1
size: -
V: TRBV15
DNA: TGTGCCACCAGCAGAAGACAGGGGGCGGGGAACACTGAAGCTTTCTTT
CDR3: CATSRRQGAGNTEAFF

D: -
J: TRBJ2-7
size: -
V: TRBV7-2
DNA: TGTGCCAGCAGCTTAGAATCGGGGGCCTACGAGCAGTACTTC
CDR3: CASSLESGAYEQYF

D: -
J: TRBJ1-2
size: -
V: TRBV7-2
DNA: TGTGCCAGCAGCTTAGCAGGGGGCTATGGCTACACCTTC
CDR3: CASSLAGGYGYTF

D: -
J: TRBJ2-7
size: -
V: TRBV5-4
DNA: TGTGCCAGCAGCTCCACGGCGGGCGAGCAGTACTTC
CDR3: CASSSTAGEQYF

D: TRBD2
J: TRBJ2-1
size: -
V: TRBV28
DNA: TGTGCCAGCAGTTTTCGAGCGGGGGAGGTCTACAATGAGCAGTTCTTC
CDR3: CASSFRAGEVYNEQFF

D: -
J: TRBJ1-3
size: -
V: TRBV15
DNA: TGTGCCACCAGCAGCCCCGGGGGAAACACCACATATTTT
CDR3: CATSSPGGNTTYF

D: -
J: TRBJ1-5
size: -
V: TRBV15
DNA: TGTGCCACCAGCAGAGGAGATCAGCCCCAGCATTTT
CDR3: CATSRGDQPQHF

D: -
J: TRBJ1-2
size: -
V: TRBV5-6
DNA: TGTGCCAGCTCCGAGGGGTCGGGCTACACCTTC
CDR3: CASSEGSGYTF

D: TRBD2
J: TRBJ2-1
size: -
V: TRBV9
DNA: TGTGCCAGCAGCGTAGCAGGAACTAGCGATGAGCAGTTCTTC
CDR3: CASSVAGTSDEQFF

D: TRBD1
J: TRBJ1-1
size: -
V: TRBV7-9
DNA: TGTGCCAGCAGCCCTAGGACAGGGGGGGCCACTGAAGCTTTCTTT
CDR3: CASSPRTGGATEAFF

D: -
J: TRBJ1-2
size: -
V: TRBV25-1
DNA: TGTGCCAGCAGTGAGCCCCGCGGGGGGCAGGTAGGCTACACCTTC
CDR3: CASSEPRGGQVGYTF

D: -
J: TRBJ1-5
size: few
V: TRBV4-1
DNA: TGCGCCAGCAGCCAAGATGGAGGGCTCGGCAATCAGCCCCAGCATTTT
CDR3: CASSQDGGLGNQPQHF

D: TRBD1
J: TRBJ2-5
size: -
V: TRBV28
DNA: TGTGCCAGCAGTCGATTAGGGACAGCTTCCCAAGAGACCCAGTACTTC
CDR3: CASSRLGTASQETQYF

D: -
J: TRBJ2-7
size: -
V: TRBV6-2/TRBV6-3
DNA: TGTGCCAGCAGCCCCGACAGCAGCTCCTACGAGCAGTACTTC
CDR3: CASSPDSSSYEQYF

D: -
J: TRBJ2-1
size: -
V: TRBV6-1
DNA: TGTGCCAGCAGTGAAGACTTCTCTAATGAGCAGTTCTTC
CDR3: CASSEDFSNEQFF

D: TRBD2
J: TRBJ2-3
size: -
V: TRBV5-1
DNA: TGCGCCAGCAGCTTGTGGCTAGCGGGTACAGATACGCAGTATTTT
CDR3: CASSLWLAGTDTQYF

D: -
J: TRBJ2-3
size: -
V: TRBV11-1
DNA: TGTGCCAGCAGCCCCCCTTGGGGTTCAGATACGCAGTATTTT
CDR3: CASSPPWGSDTQYF

D: -
J: TRBJ2-1
size: -
V: TRBV24-1
DNA: TGTGCCACCAGTGAAGGTCCCTTTGAAGGCAATGAGCAGTTCTTC
CDR3: CATSEGPFEGNEQFF

D: -
J: TRBJ2-7
size: -
V: TRBV9
DNA: TGTGCCAGCAGCCCGCGGGACAGCTTCTACGAGCAGTACTTC
CDR3: CASSPRDSFYEQYF

D: -
J: TRBJ2-3
size: -
V: TRBV6-2/TRBV6-3
DNA: TGTGCCAGCAGTTGGGCGTTAGATACGCAGTATTTT
CDR3: CASSWALDTQYF